This entry is about one T cell receptor (beta chain). Its antigen remains unidentified. No much larger clonotype is one base removed from it; base qualities were not supplied. The germline V gene yields MDHEN for CDR1 and SYDVKM for CDR2. The CDR3 numbers 15 residues from cysteine through phenylalanine. Only the CDR3 DNA is retained, 45 bases long and in frame from the first base. Germline trimming amounts to 7 bases on V and 5 bases on J, with 9 as the count of junction bases outside the gene matches. This record comes from a study of cytomegalovirus exposure and HLA in healthy donors (dated by TCRdb to about 2017). With respect to the entire study: An earlier analysis of approximately 640 of the donors reported approximately 300 Gb of sequence data and roughly 110 million unique TCR beta sequences from 150 million to 200 million T cells. In an earlier analysis of 587 of the donors, high-throughput TCR beta sequencing was used to judge whether each TCR beta V gene segment behaved as functional or pseudogenic. Rather than drawing on any new phenotypic data, the later analysis identified candidate immune exposures from TCR beta sequences and the way those sequences occurred across donors. Among 350 to 400 genotyped donors of the cohort, an average of around 240,000 unique TCR beta nucleotide sequences were sequenced per donor, around 20% of them non-productive. Class I and class II HLA loci were covered by the typing at four-digit resolution. Donor age, sex, ethnicity and CMV serostatus were compiled alongside the repertoire data. In a later analysis, previously published TCR beta repertoires from 550 to 750 donors were re-analyzed and high-resolution HLA genotyping was added so that TCR occurrence patterns could be studied. All discovery cohort repertoires had been generated on a single sequencing platform. The number of donors typed differed by locus, with roughly 629-640 for A, B, C, DRB1 and DQB1, more than 500 for DQA1, under 610 for DPA1, and approximately 470 for DPB1. Because of strong linkage in the cohort, roughly five DR-DQ haplotypes were treated as single units for association and clustering. An early release covering over 500 HLA-typed donors comprised about 320 gigabases of sequencing data and approximately 85 million unique TCR sequences. In addition to the first cohort of roughly 670 subjects, a separate validation cohort of 120 different subjects was used. A later genetic analysis took genome-wide SNP genotypes for about three fifths of the 666 donors and used that subset as a discovery cohort. Among the approximately 430 genotyped donors, around 81% belonged to the genetic ancestry cluster associated with self-reported Caucasian donors. To predict cytomegalovirus infection status, the study brought together high-throughput TCR immunosequencing, statistical association of individual TCRs with disease status, and machine learning. The T cell repertoires of around 730 subjects were profiled by immunosequencing and related to cytomegalovirus serostatus. The aim of the study was to test whether cataloging public T cell receptors could identify signatures of past pathogen exposure.

The library was made by the immunoSEQ multiplex PCR assay. For the multiplex PCR, a mixture combining 60 forward primers for TCR Vbeta segments and 13 reverse primers for TCR Jbeta segments was used. The CDR3 region of rearranged TCR beta genes was amplified from genomic DNA by a multiplex PCR assay. Amplified TCR beta libraries were sequenced as 87-base-pair reads on the Illumina HiSeq System. In the paper's pipeline: A later analysis tallied 75 million to 95 million unique TCR beta chains across the 666 repertoires, and some 12 million of those chains were shared by two or more donors. To remove PCR and sequencing errors, raw reads were error-corrected and collapsed into unique sequences using a nearest-neighbor algorithm that merged closely related sequences. To assign V, D and J gene segments, CDR3 sequences were aligned to IMGT reference sequences. For a sequence to be retained, at least a six-nucleotide match to both a V gene segment and a J gene segment was required. A rearrangement was called productive if the CDR3 had no stop codons and remained in frame with V and J, and every other rearrangement was called non-productive. CDR3 was defined according to IMGT convention as the region running from the second conserved V-encoded cysteine to the conserved J-encoded phenylalanine. The earlier analysis of about 590 of the donors excluded sequences that lacked an unambiguous match to a single V gene segment. An earlier analysis of several hundred of the donors classified V segments as functional when productive rearrangements were above 56.7% and as segregating when the standard deviation between donors was above 5%. To diagnose cytomegalovirus status from the catalog of TCR beta chain sequences, a statistical classification framework was built. V and J gene assignment, in a later analysis, came from comparing TCR nucleotide sequences with IMGT/GENE-DB human TR gene sequences. The TCRdist pipeline was used in a later analysis to assign CDR3 sequences and most-parsimonious VDJ recombination scenarios. In a later analysis, each TCR beta chain was defined by its CDR3 amino acid sequence together with its V-gene family, and reads lacking a unique V-gene family were excluded. As a way to deal with suspected cross-contamination and a sequencing artifact, a later analysis dropped more than 500 nucleotide sequences that were highly shared and had low generation probability. A later analysis calculated a clonal expansion index for each public chain from normalized within-repertoire ranks of inferred template counts. A later analysis computed generation probabilities with a VDJ recombination model fitted to out-of-frame rearrangements, and checked the results against IGoR. In a later analysis, TCR-TCR, TCR-HLA and TCR-CMV co-occurrence was scored with hypergeometric tests, and a repertoire-size bias correction was applied to TCR pairs. In a later analysis, false discovery rates were estimated by permuting HLA or CMV assignments 20 times. A later analysis grouped co-occurring TCRs with DBSCAN, adding TCRdist sequence similarity when clustering within HLA-allele-positive subsets. For co-occurrence clustering, repertoires with fewer than 30,000 or more than 120,000 public chains were excluded, along with four or five repertoires with anomalous nucleotide sharing. Held by TCRdb, this immuneACCESS table contains in-frame sequences only and omits some clones. Under half of the omission traces to an unresolved V gene where checked; the cause of the rest is unknown. Clonal size and the V and J genes are those of that table, whereas D and trimming came from the DNA. Recorded for this sample are about 190,000 clones; about four fifths of them occurred a single time. The biggest ten clones account for about 1.8% of the sample.

The cohort was made up of about 670 healthy bone marrow donors. All cohort members were sampled while nominally healthy, although unrecorded immune exposures were likely present. The donor tested CMV seronegative and was one of the 352 seronegative cohort members. A peripheral blood sample was provided by each donor, and peripheral blood mononuclear cells were used for TCR beta sequencing. Genomic DNA extraction from the blood cell samples was performed with the Qiagen DNeasy Blood Extraction Kit. Overall study outcomes, separate from this receptor: When HLA alleles, especially DR and DQ, strongly co-occurred, TCR associations were difficult to assign to individual alleles. In both the original and validation cohorts, the classifier was reported to diagnose cytomegalovirus status with high specificity and sensitivity. In a later analysis, most CMV-associated TCR beta chains were found to appear HLA-restricted, with HLA associations seemingly driven largely by CMV exposure. Several of the top co-occurrence clusters appeared to be linked to parvovirus B19, influenza, CMV and Epstein-Barr virus, according to a later analysis. Across donors, most TCR sequences were observed very rarely, whereas some public TCRs were present in many individuals. Correlated functional status among segregating V segments might reflect linkage disequilibrium, but an unknown experimental factor could not be ruled out. A further reported finding was that TCR beta sequences accurately predicted the HLA-A and HLA-B alleles for most subjects in the first cohort. In an earlier analysis of approximately 590 of the donors, most TCR beta V segments were observed in productive rearrangements about 90% or about 30% of the time, broadly matching IMGT annotations. The presence/absence analyses assumed that sequencing depth was roughly uniform across donors, and that assumption may not be true. In a later analysis, HLA-associated TCR beta chains were found to be more clonally expanded and to have lower generation probabilities than equally common non-associated chains. A later genetic analysis associated a missense DCLRE1C variant with V-gene and J-gene trimming of TCR beta chains, and an independent cohort replicated the association. Some IMGT-functional V segments, including TRBV6-2 and TRBV6-3, could not be told apart with the 87-base-pair reads, so those segments were excluded. According to a later analysis, TCR association rates differed among HLA loci, with DRB1 alleles showing the most associated TCRs and HLA-C alleles showing the fewest. The study gave a list of about 170 TCR beta chains associated with cytomegalovirus. At a false discovery rate of 0.05, a later analysis linked under 20,000 TCR beta sequences to specific HLA alleles. Because some donors lacked HLA typing at each locus, the association tests relied only on the typed subset. Compared with the roughly 670-donor mean, donors in an Asian-associated ancestry cluster had fewer N-insertions in productive TCRs, according to a later genetic analysis. A few of the identified cytomegalovirus-associated TCR beta chains were confirmed in vitro to be specific for cytomegalovirus antigens. Immune exposure information for the cohort was limited to CMV serostatus. Because counts were too low, some 17 rarely observed V segments, including chromosome 9 orphons, were excluded from the earlier analysis of some 540 of the donors. The cohort was sequenced for TCR beta chains only, and without alpha or paired-chain data the features that could be detected were limited. A cluster of highly shared sequence variants was judged likely to represent a technical artifact of the sequencing pipeline. According to the authors, the approach could potentially be generalized to other disease states and immunological phenotypes.

The chain employs TRBV28 and TRBJ2-2, with 8 bases matching TRBD1. The sequence was collected from a man aged 18 to 29 in good health and CMV-seronegative. The sequenced sample was PBMCs. The CDR3 reads as follows: CASKTGTGVTGELFF. The nucleotides read TGTGCCAGCAAGACCGGGACAGGAGTTACCGGGGAGCTGTTTTTT.